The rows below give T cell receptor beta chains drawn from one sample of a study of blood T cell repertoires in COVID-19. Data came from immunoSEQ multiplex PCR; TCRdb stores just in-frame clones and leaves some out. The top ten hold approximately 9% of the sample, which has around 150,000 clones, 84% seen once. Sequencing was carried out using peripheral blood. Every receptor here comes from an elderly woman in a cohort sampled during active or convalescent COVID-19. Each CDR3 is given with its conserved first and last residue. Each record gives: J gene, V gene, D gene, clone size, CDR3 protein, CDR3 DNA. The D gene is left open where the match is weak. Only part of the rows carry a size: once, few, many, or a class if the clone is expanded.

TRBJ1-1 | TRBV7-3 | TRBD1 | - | CASSQDPQGRAFF | TGTGCCAGCAGCCAGGACCCACAGGGGCGAGCTTTCTTT
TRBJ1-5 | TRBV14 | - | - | CASSPSGLLVDQPQHF | TGTGCCAGCAGCCCTTCGGGTCTCTTGGTCGATCAGCCCCAGCATTTT
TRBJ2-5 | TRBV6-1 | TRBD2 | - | CASSEQLAGYQETQYF | TGTGCCAGCAGTGAACAATTAGCGGGGTACCAAGAGACCCAGTACTTC
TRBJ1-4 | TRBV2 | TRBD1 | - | CASSKGQLNEKLFF | TGTGCCAGCAGCAAGGGACAGCTTAATGAAAAACTGTTTTTT
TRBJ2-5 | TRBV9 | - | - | CASSGYSLQETQYF | TGTGCCAGCAGCGGGTATAGTCTGCAAGAGACCCAGTACTTC
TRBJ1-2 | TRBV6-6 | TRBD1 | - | CASSGTVTNYGYTF | TGTGCCAGCAGTGGGACAGTTACTAACTATGGCTACACCTTC
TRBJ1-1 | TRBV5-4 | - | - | CASSPSRRQVNTEAFF | TGTGCCAGCAGCCCAAGCCGGAGACAGGTGAACACTGAAGCTTTCTTT
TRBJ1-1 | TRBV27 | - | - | CASSTYVDTEAFF | TGTGCCAGCAGTACCTACGTGGACACTGAAGCTTTCTTT
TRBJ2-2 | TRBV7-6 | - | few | CASSRFDRELGKLFF | TGTGCCAGCAGCAGATTCGACCGGGAGCTGGGGAAGCTGTTTTTT
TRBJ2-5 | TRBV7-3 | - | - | CASSPLGGGLISSETQYF | TGTGCCAGCAGCCCGCTGGGGGGGGGCCTGATAAGTAGTGAGACCCAGTACTTC
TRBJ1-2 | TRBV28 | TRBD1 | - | CASDSGGYYGYTF | TGTGCCAGCGACTCAGGGGGCTACTATGGCTACACCTTC
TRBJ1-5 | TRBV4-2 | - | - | CASSQGGEGNQPQHF | TGTGCCAGCAGTCAAGGGGGAGAGGGCAATCAGCCCCAGCATTTT
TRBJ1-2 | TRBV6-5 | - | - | CASSYSSVQTEGYTF | TGTGCCAGCAGTTACTCGAGTGTCCAAACGGAGGGCTACACCTTC
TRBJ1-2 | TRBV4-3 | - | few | CASSQESRGGQGYTF | TGCGCCAGCAGCCAAGAAAGTCGCGGAGGCCAGGGCTACACCTTC
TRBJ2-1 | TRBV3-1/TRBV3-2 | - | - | CASSQDAGPYNEQFF | TGTGCCAGCAGCCAAGATGCGGGGCCCTACAATGAGCAGTTCTTC
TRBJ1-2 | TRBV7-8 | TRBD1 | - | CASSPSRQGLWYGYTF | TGTGCCAGCAGCCCCTCCCGACAGGGTCTATGGTATGGCTACACCTTC
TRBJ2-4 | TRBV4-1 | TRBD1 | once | CASSDDRQGAKNIQYF | TGCGCCAGCAGCGACGATAGACAGGGGGCCAAAAACATTCAGTACTTC
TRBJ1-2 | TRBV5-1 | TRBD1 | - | CASTFDRGQEGYTF | TGCGCCAGCACCTTCGACAGGGGGCAGGAAGGCTACACCTTC
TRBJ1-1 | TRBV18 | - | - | CASSPRTEEAFF | TGTGCCAGCTCACCGCGGACAGAAGAAGCTTTCTTT
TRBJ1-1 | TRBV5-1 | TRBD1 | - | CASRKDRLSEAFF | TGCGCCAGCAGGAAGGACAGGCTATCTGAAGCTTTCTTT
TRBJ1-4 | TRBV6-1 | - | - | CASSEAVTGLNEKLFF | TGTGCCAGCAGTGAAGCGGTTACAGGGCTTAATGAAAAACTGTTTTTT
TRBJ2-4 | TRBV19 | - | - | CASSIRGWNIQYF | TGTGCCAGTAGTATACGGGGGTGGAACATTCAGTACTTC
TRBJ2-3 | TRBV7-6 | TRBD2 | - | CASSLRLAGVNTDTQYF | TGTGCCAGCAGCTTAAGACTAGCGGGGGTAAATACAGATACGCAGTATTTT
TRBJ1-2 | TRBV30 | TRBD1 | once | CAWRGTGASYGYTF | TGTGCCTGGAGGGGGACAGGGGCAAGTTATGGCTACACCTTC
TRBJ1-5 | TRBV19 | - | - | CASSIVAGAGIVQPQHF | TGTGCCAGTAGTATTGTTGCAGGGGCTGGTATAGTTCAGCCCCAGCATTTT
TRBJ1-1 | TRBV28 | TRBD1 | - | CAITGGEGTEAFF | TGTGCCATAACAGGGGGCGAGGGCACTGAAGCTTTCTTT
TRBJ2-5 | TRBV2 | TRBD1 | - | CASRKTGLDQETQYF | TGTGCCAGCAGAAAGACAGGGTTGGACCAAGAGACCCAGTACTTC
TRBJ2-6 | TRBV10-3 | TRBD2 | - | CAISASGGSGANVLTF | TGTGCCATCAGTGCTTCGGGGGGCTCTGGGGCCAACGTCCTGACTTTC
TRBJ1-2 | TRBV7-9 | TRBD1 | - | CASSSGTGVSGYTF | TGTGCCAGCAGCTCCGGGACAGGGGTTTCCGGCTACACCTTC
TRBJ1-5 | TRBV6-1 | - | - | CASSDSFGNQPQHF | TGTGCCAGCAGTGATTCCTTTGGCAATCAGCCCCAGCATTTT
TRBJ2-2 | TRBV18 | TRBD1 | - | CASSLSTGGWTGELFF | TGTGCCAGCTCACTATCGACAGGGGGTTGGACCGGGGAGCTGTTTTTT
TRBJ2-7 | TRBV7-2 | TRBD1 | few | CASSSTGVEQYF | TGTGCCAGCAGCTCCACAGGGGTCGAGCAGTACTTC
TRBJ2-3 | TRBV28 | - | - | CASSPGGLDTQYF | TGTGCCAGCAGTCCTGGGGGGTTGGATACGCAGTATTTT
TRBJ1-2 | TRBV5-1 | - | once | CASSLALGSGGYTF | TGCGCCAGCAGCTTGGCCCTTGGGTCGGGAGGCTACACCTTC
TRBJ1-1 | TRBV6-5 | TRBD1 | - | CASTGLQGARTEAFF | TGTGCCAGCACGGGTTTACAGGGGGCGAGGACTGAAGCTTTCTTT
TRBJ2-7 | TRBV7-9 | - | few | CASSLKGSHEQYF | TGTGCCAGCAGCTTAAAAGGGAGTCACGAGCAGTACTTC
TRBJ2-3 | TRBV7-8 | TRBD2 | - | CASSVTSGGPGGDTQYF | TGTGCCAGCAGCGTGACTAGCGGGGGGCCAGGAGGAGATACGCAGTATTTT
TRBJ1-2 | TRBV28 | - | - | CASRSTNYGYTF | TGTGCCAGCAGGTCCACTAACTATGGCTACACCTTC
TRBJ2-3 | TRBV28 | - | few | CASSLEGFSTDTQYF | TGTGCCAGCAGTTTAGAGGGTTTTTCCACAGATACGCAGTATTTT
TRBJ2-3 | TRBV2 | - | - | CASTRWDTQYF | TGTGCCAGCACACGGTGGGATACGCAGTATTTT
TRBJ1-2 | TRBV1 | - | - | CTSSQDKWPPTYGYTF | TGCACCAGCAGCCAAGATAAATGGCCCCCAACCTATGGCTACACCTTC